Below, 13 T cell receptor beta chains from the same sample are listed, as sequenced in a study of shared clonotypes between healthy human individuals. Some clones are missing from TCRdb's copy, which holds only in-frame ones; the method was immunoSEQ multiplex PCR. This table has 2 million to 2.5 million clones, 95% appearing once. Sequencing was performed on naive CD4+ T cells sorted from blood. Subset in this sample: CD45RA+ positively selected. These receptors were collected from a man younger than 35 in good health.

The J gene is TRBJ1-2, the V gene TRBV7-9; TRBD1 agrees at 7 bases. J lost 1 base, V lost 5 bases, and 16 bases had no gene match. The CDR3 contains 18 residues. Germline V lookup: CDR1 SEHNR, CDR2 FQNEAQ (reference sequence). CDR3 residues: CASSLQQLGQVLNYGYTF. In DNA, the CDR3 is TGTGCCAGCAGCCTGCAACAGCTAGGACAGGTCCTTAACTATGGCTACACCTTC.

The chain links TRBV6-5 to TRBJ1-5, with unresolved D. This CDR3 is 13 amino acids long. Trimming took 4 bases from V and 5 from J, leaving 9 bases between them. The germline gives CDR1 MNHEY, CDR2 SVGAGI. CDR3 sequence reads: CASSWAGDQPQHF. As DNA, the CDR3 is TGTGCCAGCAGTTGGGCAGGTGATCAGCCCCAGCATTTT.

The chain couples TRBV11-3 to TRBJ2-3, with D perhaps TRBD1 or TRBD2 (5 bases each). V was clipped by 5 bases and J by 5 bases, with 5 bases between them. The CDR3 sequence is 11 residues long. From germline, CDR1 is SGHNT and CDR2 YENEEA. The CDR3 sequence is CASSGGDTQYF. The CDR3 DNA reads TGTGCCAGCAGCGGGGGAGATACGCAGTATTTT.

The V call is TRBV30, the J call TRBJ2-7; tentatively, D is TRBD2 (6 bases). Germline loops: CDR1 GTSNPN, CDR2 SVGIG (reference sequence). V was cut by 3 bases and J by 3 bases, with 12 bases left in between. CDR3 size: 13 residues. CDR3 protein: CAWRWSGLYEQYF. CDR3 nucleotide sequence: TGTGCCTGGAGATGGAGCGGGCTCTACGAGCAGTACTTC.

J is TRBJ1-1 and V is TRBV9, with a possible D match to TRBD1 (6 bases). Per the germline V gene, CDR1 is SGDLS and CDR2 is YYNGEE. Trimming removed 0 bases from V and 6 bases from J, with 21 bases in between. The CDR3 length is 17 residues. CDR3 sequence (DNA): TGTGCCAGCAGCGTAGCGTTGGGGGGCACGGGCCCCGCTGAAGCTTTCTTT. Amino acid sequence: CASSVALGGTGPAEAFF.

This clone was detected only once. The chain combines TRBV28 with TRBJ2-7; 11 nucleotides match TRBD1. Germline trimming cut 7 bases from V and 8 bases from J; bases unmatched to any gene: 13. CDR3 length: 15 residues. Germline CDR1 and CDR2: MDHEN and SYDVKM. CDR3 residues: CASTLGGQGATQQYF. CDR3 nucleotides: TGTGCCAGCACCCTAGGTGGACAGGGGGCCACACAGCAGTACTTC.

The chain has TRBV2 and TRBJ1-3, with D perhaps TRBD1 (6 bases). Germline CDR1 and CDR2: SNHLY and FYNNEI. CDR3 length: 14 residues. Trimming cost V 8 bases and J 0 bases, with 11 bases left between them. This CDR3 reads CASGQFSSGNTIYF. CDR3 sequence (DNA): TGTGCCAGCGGACAGTTCAGCTCTGGAAACACCATATATTTT.

The V and J genes are TRBV15 and TRBJ1-1; D is unclear. CDR1 is LNHNV, CDR2 YYDKDF, per germline (reference sequence). The V end was cut by 1 base, the J end by 5 bases, with 11 bases between. The CDR3 runs to 14 residues. DNA for the CDR3: TGTGCCACCAGCAGAGGAGGGAGCTCGACTGAAGCTTTCTTT. This encodes CATSRGGSSTEAFF.

This chain connects TRBV7-2 to TRBJ2-7; D may be TRBD2 (5 bases). This CDR3 comprises 14 residues. The V end was cut by 1 base, the J end by 5 bases, with 12 bases between. CDR1 is SGHTA, CDR2 FQGNSA, per germline. The CDR3 sequence is CASSLVGKRDEQYF. CDR3 DNA sequence: TGTGCCAGCAGCTTAGTCGGGAAACGGGACGAGCAGTACTTC.

The chain couples TRBV18 to TRBJ1-2; no definite D call. V shed 2 bases and J shed 4 bases, with 17 bases lying between them. CDR3 length equals 16 residues. Germline CDR1 reads KGHSH; CDR2 reads LQKENI. The CDR3 reads CASSPEMVRSGYGYTF. CDR3 in DNA: TGTGCCAGCTCACCAGAGATGGTCAGGTCTGGCTATGGCTACACCTTC.

This clone was observed once. V gene TRBV21-1 combines with J gene TRBJ2-3; the table calls TRBD2, which could not be checked here. TRBV21-1 is a pseudogene segment. This CDR3 is built from 17 residues. CDR3 in amino acids: CASSKSPSGGSTDTQYF. Written as DNA, the CDR3 is TGTGCCAGCAGCAAAAGTCCTAGCGGGGGGAGCACAGATACGCAGTATTTT.

The sample holds a few counts of this clone. This chain links TRBV5-1 with TRBJ1-6; D perhaps matches TRBD1 (6 bases). Trimming took off 0 bases at V and 7 bases at J, with 11 bases between the two ends. This CDR3 is 15 amino acids long. Germline lookup yields CDR1 SGHRS and CDR2 YFSETQ. The CDR3 protein is CASSLDGQLNSPLHF. The CDR3 DNA is TGCGCCAGCAGCTTGGATGGACAGTTGAATTCACCCCTCCACTTT.

The chain couples TRBV5-5 to TRBJ2-3; no definite D call. This CDR3 spans 12 amino acids. V lost 4 bases to trimming and J lost 4 bases, with 7 bases between them. Germline-derived CDR1 and CDR2 are SGHKS and YYEKEE (reference sequence). Here the CDR3 DNA reads TGTGCCAGCAGCCAGGACGCAGATACGCAGTATTTT. This codes for CASSQDADTQYF.